The T cell receptor beta chain described here comes from a study of response to subunit inactivated influenza vaccine. Study results and limitations: Each seasonal influenza vaccination, the authors suggested, recruits few new T cells.

The CDR3 is made up of 12 amino acids. The V gene lost 6 bases and the J gene lost 3 bases, with 8 bases spanning the gap. Germline V gene lookup returns CDR1 MDHEN and CDR2 SYDVKM. On this clonotype: Its antigen is not known.

TCRdb recomputed calls from the RT-PCR reads with MiXCR, one row per CDR3 protein. The sample records roughly 700,000 distinct CDR3 sequences, 14% being singletons. The material was PBMCs from blood, obtained less than 15 days before vaccination. The sequence was obtained from a man in his forties or fifties who received an inactivated influenza vaccine. The chain recombines TRBV28 with TRBJ2-5, with D possibly being TRBD2 (5 bases). CDR3 sequence: CASREGKETQYF. The DNA for the CDR3 is TGTGCCAGCAGAGAGGGCAAAGAGACCCAGTACTTC.